A selection of T cell receptor beta chains follows, all from one sample in a study of CD8 T cells in ankylosing spondylitis. TCRdb reprocessed the 5' RACE reads with MiXCR, giving one entry per CDR3 protein. The sample includes approximately 92,000 distinct CDR3 sequences, around 9.4% of them seen just once. Material for sequencing was blood, either unsorted or a sorted T cell fraction (not recorded which). These receptors originate from a male donor with ankylosing spondylitis or in good health (not recorded which). Each CDR3 is given with its conserved first and last residue. The D gene is left open where the match is weak. For some rows the clone size is stated as once, few or many, or as a class when expanded; others skip it.

d_gene	v_gene	j_gene	abundance	CDR3nt	CDR3aa
-	TRBV5-1	TRBJ2-3	many	TGCGCCAGCAGCTTGACTTTTATAACAGATACGCAGTATTTT	CASSLTFITDTQYF
TRBD1	TRBV29-1	TRBJ2-1	many	TGCAGCGTTCGCGGTCCTGGGACAGGAATCATAAAGCAGTTCTTC	CSVRGPGTGIIKQFF
-	TRBV5-5	TRBJ2-7	many	TGTGCCAGCAGCTTGGACGGGACCTCTACCTACGAGCAGTACTTC	CASSLDGTSTYEQYF
TRBD1	TRBV2	TRBJ2-7	-	TGTGCCAGCAGTGAACAGGGGGCTTCCTACGAGCAGTACTTC	CASSEQGASYEQYF
-	TRBV25-1	TRBJ1-2	many	TGTGCCAGCAGTGAATTCGCAGTCACAATCTATGGCTACACCTTC	CASSEFAVTIYGYTF
TRBD1	TRBV28	TRBJ2-1	many	TGTGCCAGCGGTGCGCGGGGACAGGGTAACGAGCAGTTCTTC	CASGARGQGNEQFF
TRBD1	TRBV11-2	TRBJ2-1	many	TGTGCCAGCAGCCAAGACAGGGGGCTATACAATGAGCAGTTCTTC	CASSQDRGLYNEQFF
TRBD2	TRBV20-1	TRBJ2-3	many	TGCAGTGCTAGAGCGGGGCTAGCGGGCCCCACAGATACGCAGTATTTT	CSARAGLAGPTDTQYF
-	TRBV3-1	TRBJ2-4	-	TGTGCCAGCACCCAATCGGGGGTTGGAAAAAACATTCAGTACTTC	CASTQSGVGKNIQYF
-	TRBV12-3/TRBV12-4	TRBJ2-3	many	TGTGCCAGCAGTTTTGGAACCGAGTTCGATACGCAGTATTTT	CASSFGTEFDTQYF
-	TRBV12-3/TRBV12-4	TRBJ2-2	many	TGTGCCAGCAGTTTGGGTCAGGGATTGAACACCGGGGAGCTGTTTTTT	CASSLGQGLNTGELFF
-	TRBV28	TRBJ1-1	many	TGTGCCAGCAGCGCCCTGTTACAGGGTATGTGGACTGAAGCTTTCTTT	CASSALLQGMWTEAFF
TRBD2	TRBV12-3/TRBV12-4	TRBJ2-7	many	TGTGCCAGCAGTTTAACAGGACTAGCTGATTACGAGCAGTACTTC	CASSLTGLADYEQYF
-	TRBV20-1	TRBJ2-6	many	TGCAGTGCTAGTGTGATATCTGGGGCCAACGTCCTGACTTTC	CSASVISGANVLTF
TRBD2	TRBV20-1	TRBJ2-3	many	TGCAGTGCTCCCCTACCGGGACTAGCGCATGATACGCAGTATTTT	CSAPLPGLAHDTQYF
-	TRBV10-1	TRBJ2-1	-	TGCGCCAGCAGTGAAACGTGGGGCGTCGGGCAGTTCTTC	CASSETWGVGQFF
-	TRBV24-1	TRBJ2-5	many	TGTGCCACCAGTGATGGGGCGCTGGAGACCCAGTACTTC	CATSDGALETQYF
-	TRBV27	TRBJ2-7	many	TGTGCCAGCAGTTTAGACCGGGGGGAGCAGTACTTC	CASSLDRGEQYF
TRBD1	TRBV5-1	TRBJ1-1	many	TGCGCCAGCAGCTTCACAGGGGATGGTGAAGCTTTCTTT	CASSFTGDGEAFF
-	TRBV5-1	TRBJ2-7	many	TGCGCCAGCAAGACGGCGGGAACCTACGAGCAGTACTTC	CASKTAGTYEQYF
-	TRBV12-3/TRBV12-4	TRBJ2-5	many	TGTGCCAGCAGTTTAGTGTCCGGGGCAGAGACCCAGTACTTC	CASSLVSGAETQYF
TRBD1	TRBV20-1	TRBJ2-5	many	TGCAGTGCTAGACAGGGGGTTGTGCGGGAGACCCAGTACTTC	CSARQGVVRETQYF
TRBD1	TRBV7-7	TRBJ2-3	-	TGTGCTAGCAGCCCTTACACCGGGACAGAAAGCACAGATACGCAGTATTTT	CASSPYTGTESTDTQYF
TRBD1	TRBV7-9	TRBJ2-3	many	TGTGCCAGCAGCGCGTGGGACAGCCGGTTTCAGGATACGCAGTATTTT	CASSAWDSRFQDTQYF
-	TRBV21-1	TRBJ2-3	-	TGTGCCAGCAGGGGGACTAGCCAACTCACAGATACGCAGTATTTT	CASRGTSQLTDTQYF
-	TRBV20-1	TRBJ1-1	few	TGCAGTGCTAGAGATGGTCGGGGGGGCACTGAAGCTTTCTTT	CSARDGRGGTEAFF
TRBD1	TRBV11-2	TRBJ2-3	few	TGTGCCAGCAGCGGCGGGACAGGTGTTCTCACAGATACGCAGTATTTT	CASSGGTGVLTDTQYF
-	TRBV12-3/TRBV12-4	TRBJ2-3	many	TGTGCCAGCAGTCAGCCGGGTACTAGCACAGATACGCAGTATTTT	CASSQPGTSTDTQYF
TRBD2	TRBV28	TRBJ2-1	many	TGTGCCAGCAGTAATCCTTGGCGGGGGGGCTTCAGCAATGAGCAGTTCTTC	CASSNPWRGGFSNEQFF
TRBD1	TRBV5-1	TRBJ2-7	many	TGCGCCAGCAGCCAATCCGGGACAGCCCCCTACGAGCAGTACTTC	CASSQSGTAPYEQYF
TRBD1	TRBV12-3/TRBV12-4	TRBJ1-1	few	TGTGCCAGCAGTTTAGATGGGACAGCAAAAGGAACTTTCTTT	CASSLDGTAKGTFF
TRBD2	TRBV25-1	TRBJ2-3	many	TGTGCCAGCAGTTGGGGGACTAGCGAGTACACAGATACGCAGTATTTT	CASSWGTSEYTDTQYF
-	TRBV6-5	TRBJ1-2	many	TGTGCCAGCAGAATCCGGGACACTTCTAACTATGGCTACACCTTC	CASRIRDTSNYGYTF
-	TRBV20-1	TRBJ2-3	medium-sized	TGCAGTGCTAGAGATTTGGGCAGGCACACAGATACGCAGTATTTT	CSARDLGRHTDTQYF
-	TRBV12-3/TRBV12-4	TRBJ1-3	-	TGTGCCAGCAGTTTAGGGGAGGGGGCTGGAAACACCATATATTTT	CASSLGEGAGNTIYF
TRBD2	TRBV25-1	TRBJ2-5	many	TGTGCCAGCAGGGGGGGGAACCAAGAGACCCAGTACTTC	CASRGGNQETQYF
-	TRBV10-3	TRBJ2-5	many	TGTGCCATCATGAAAGATCGGGGCGGGGAAGAGACCCAGTACTTC	CAIMKDRGGEETQYF
TRBD2	TRBV4-2	TRBJ2-7	many	TGTGCCAGCAGCCAAGAGTTAGTGACTAGCGTCTACGAGCAGTACTTC	CASSQELVTSVYEQYF
TRBD1	TRBV4-2	TRBJ2-2	-	TGTGCCAGCAGCCCCGGACTCATGGACAGGGCGAACACCGGGGAGCTGTTTTTT	CASSPGLMDRANTGELFF
TRBD2	TRBV20-1	TRBJ2-3	many	TGCAGTGCTAGAGGCCCAGCGGGGGGGCCTAGCACAGATACGCAGTATTTT	CSARGPAGGPSTDTQYF
TRBD1	TRBV11-2	TRBJ1-3	-	TGTGCCAGCAGCACAAGAGGCATTGCGACAGGGGTCGGAAACACCATATATTTT	CASSTRGIATGVGNTIYF
-	TRBV2	TRBJ2-6	-	TGTGCCAGCTGTTTAGATCGCGGCTTCCCTAGTGGGGCCAACGTCCTGACTTTC	CASCLDRGFPSGANVLTF
TRBD2	TRBV19	TRBJ2-1	many	TGTGCCAGTAGCGATGGGACTAGCAAGAAGAGCCAGTTCTTC	CASSDGTSKKSQFF
-	TRBV6-6	TRBJ2-5	-	TGTGCCAGCAGTTACCCAGGGGAAGAGACCCAGTACTTC	CASSYPGEETQYF
-	TRBV24-1	TRBJ2-5	many	TGTGCCACCAGTGATTACGGCGGTCAAGAGACCCAGTACTTC	CATSDYGGQETQYF
TRBD2	TRBV10-1	TRBJ2-1	many	TGCGCCAGCCATACTAGCGGGGTATACAATGAGCAGTTCTTC	CASHTSGVYNEQFF
TRBD1	TRBV20-1	TRBJ1-1	many	TGCAGTGCCCGGACAGGGATAGTTAACACTGAAGCTTTCTTT	CSARTGIVNTEAFF
-	TRBV6-5	TRBJ2-4	-	TGTGCCAGCAGTTACTCGTTACTAGCCAAAAACATTCAGTACTTC	CASSYSLLAKNIQYF
-	TRBV10-3	TRBJ2-7	many	TGTGCCATCAGTCGACAGGATACCTACGAGCAGTACTTC	CAISRQDTYEQYF
-	TRBV6-5	TRBJ2-3	many	TGTGCCAGCAGTTTGCGCGCGCTCTGGCCAGATACGCAGTATTTT	CASSLRALWPDTQYF
-	TRBV7-2	TRBJ2-7	few	TGTGCCAGCAGCTCCCCGGACTCCTACGAGCAGTACTTC	CASSSPDSYEQYF
TRBD1	TRBV27	TRBJ1-1	few	TGTGCCAGCAGCCTTGGGGACAGGGTAAGGACTGAAGCTTTCTTT	CASSLGDRVRTEAFF
TRBD1	TRBV19	TRBJ1-1	many	TGTGCCAGTAGTATGGGCCTTTCCGGGACAGCGAACACTGAAGCTTTCTTT	CASSMGLSGTANTEAFF
TRBD2	TRBV24-1	TRBJ2-3	few	TGTGCCACCAGTGATTTGTCGGGGGGAGAGGAAACAGATACGCAGTATTTT	CATSDLSGGEETDTQYF
-	TRBV29-1	TRBJ1-1	many	TGCAGCGTTGTGCCCCATGATGCTGAAGCTTTCTTT	CSVVPHDAEAFF
TRBD1	TRBV29-1	TRBJ2-7	many	TGCAGCGTTGAGGAACGGGTGACAGGGGCAAGCTTTAATCTCTACGAGCAGTACTTC	CSVEERVTGASFNLYEQYF
TRBD1	TRBV7-8	TRBJ1-2	many	TGTGCCAGCAGCGCGAACACAGGGGGCAACTATGGCTACACCTTC	CASSANTGGNYGYTF